The 26 T cell receptor beta chains presented below share a single source sample, sequenced in a study of T cells in Graves' hyperthyroidism and ophthalmopathy. The investigators amplified TCR beta CDR3 regions from RNA transcripts. Researchers ran a first-round RT-PCR on the TCR CDR3 using the HTBI primer set. MiXCR was run by TCRdb on the multiplex PCR reads, yielding one entry per CDR3 protein. The profile covers 35,000 or so distinct CDR3 sequences, with 40% to 60% appearing a single time and under 20% taken by the ten largest. Specimen: blood. The receptors were gathered from a man aged 40-49 years with Graves' ophthalmopathy.

Notes on this clonotype: An end of the junction differs from the germline gene, which may be a read error. The V and J genes are TRBV7-2 and TRBJ2-3; 8 positions match TRBD2. The CDR3 length is 11 residues. The V gene's germline CDR1 is SGHTA and CDR2 FQGNSA. The CDR3 coding sequence is TGTGCCAGCAGCTCCCGACTAGCGCAGTACTTT. Amino acids: CASSSRLAQYF. Based on the CDR3 plus reference TRBV7-2 and TRBJ2-3, the full variable domain is GAGVSQSPSNKVTEKGKDVELRCDPISGHTALYWYRQSLGQGLEFLIYFQGNSAPDKSGLPSDRFSAERTGGSVSTLTIQRTQQEDSAVYLCASSSRLAQYFGPGTRLTVL.

Note on this clonotype: It is unclear where the CDR3 begins or ends on the DNA, so no DNA is shown, and the CDR3 is as TCRdb lists it. The chain recombines TRBV9 with TRBJ1-6. Germline values: CDR1 SGDLS, CDR2 YYNGEE. The CDR3 has 15 residues if both end residues are counted. The CDR3 here is CASSRTSGHNSPLHF.

V and J are TRBV7-9 and TRBJ1-1, with D possibly being TRBD1 (6 bases). The CDR3 extends over 15 amino acids. Trimming pared 5 bases from V and 8 bases from J, leaving 21 bases between. Per the germline V gene, CDR1 is SEHNR and CDR2 is FQNEAQ (reference sequence). CDR3 coding DNA: TGTGCCAGCAGCGAAAAAAGGGGGAGCGCGGTGGAAGCTTTCTTT. Translated, it gives CASSEKRGSAVEAFF.

The genes are TRBV6-5 and TRBJ1-2; no clear D gene. CDR3 length equals 10 residues. The V gene's germline CDR1 is MNHEY and CDR2 SVGAGI. Trimming removed 10 bases at V and 3 bases at J, with 6 bases between. CDR3 protein: CATGDYGYTF. CDR3 nucleotides: TGTGCCACCGGGGACTATGGCTACACCTTC.

The chain combines TRBV7-9 with TRBJ1-1, with 9 bases lining up with TRBD1. The germline gives CDR1 SEHNR, CDR2 FQNEAQ (reference sequence). J was trimmed by 10 bases and V by 9 bases; bases with no gene match: 12. This CDR3 contains 13 residues. Here the CDR3 DNA reads TGTGCCAGTAGCCACGCGACAGGGGGTAGAGCTTTCTTT. Translating gives CASSHATGGRAFF.

This clonotype was recorded many times. The J gene is TRBJ2-7, the V gene TRBV4-1; 7 nucleotides agree with TRBD1. From germline, CDR1 is MGHRA and CDR2 YSYEKL. V shed 4 bases, J shed 4 bases, and the junction held 4 bases outside the gene matches. The CDR3 length is 13 residues. CDR3 in DNA: TGCGCCAGCAGCCGAATACAGGGGTACGAGCAGTACTTC. This encodes CASSRIQGYEQYF.

This clonotype appeared a few times. This sequence joins TRBV20-1 and TRBJ1-4, with D uncertain. Trimming removed 0 bases at V and 13 bases at J, with 0 bases between. The CDR3 is 8 amino acids. Germline-derived CDR1 and CDR2 are DFQATT and SNEGSKA (reference sequence). CDR3 region: CSARELFF. In DNA form, the CDR3 reads TGCAGTGCTAGAGAACTGTTTTTT.

Concerning this clonotype: One end of the junction varies from germline; a read error may be responsible. Written as DNA, the CDR3 is TGTGCCAGCAGTGCAGGGCACTCCTACGAGCATTACTTC. Protein product: CASSAGHSYEHYF. The gene calls are TRBV6-1 and TRBJ2-7; TRBD1 is a possible D gene (5 bases). This CDR3 is built from 13 residues. Germline CDR1 and CDR2: MNHNS and SASEGT.

This clonotype was recorded once. The chain has TRBV5-4 and TRBJ2-5; a weak D match, TRBD2 (5 bases). V lost 4 bases, J lost 7 bases, and 17 bases lay in between. This CDR3 comprises 14 residues. Germline CDR1 reads SGHNT; CDR2 reads YYREEE (reference sequence). Here the CDR3 DNA reads TGTGCCAGCAGCCAAGATGAGGGCCTCGGGACCCAGTACTTC. This translates into CASSQDEGLGTQYF.

This clonotype has a count of ten or more. The chain joins TRBV4-1 to TRBJ1-5, with 8 bases aligning to TRBD1. The CDR3 has 15 residues. From germline, CDR1 is MGHRA and CDR2 YSYEKL. V shed 6 bases and J 7 bases; nucleotides not matched to a gene: 11. The CDR3 DNA sequence: TGCGCCAGCAGACCTACGACAGGGGAGGGACAGCCCCAGCATTTT. This encodes CASRPTTGEGQPQHF.

This clonotype was found many times. V usage is TRBV11-2 and J usage is TRBJ2-7, with D possibly matching TRBD2 (6 bases). CDR3 length: 14 amino acids. Between the trimmed V and J ends, which lost 5 bases and 4 bases, there was a span of 15 bases. From germline, CDR1 is SGHAT and CDR2 FQNNGV. CDR3 sequence: CASSRNQGLYEQYF. CDR3 nucleotide sequence: TGTGCCAGCAGCCGAAACCAGGGACTGTACGAGCAGTACTTC.

This clonotype appeared many times. This chain connects TRBV6-1 to TRBJ1-6; TRBD1 matches at 9 bases. V lost 4 bases and J lost 0; bases outside the gene matches: 7. CDR1 is MNHNS and CDR2 is SASEGT in the germline V gene. The CDR3 is made up of 18 amino acids. CDR3 amino acids: CASSVRDRESSYNSPLHF. In DNA form, the CDR3 reads TGTGCCAGCAGTGTTAGGGACAGGGAAAGCTCCTATAATTCACCCCTCCACTTT.

In its sample, this clonotype was seen a few times. The chain uses TRBV6-1 and TRBJ2-5; 8 nucleotides align to TRBD1. V gave up 7 bases and J gave up 1 base; unmatched junction bases: 8. The CDR3 spans 15 residues. Looked up from germline, CDR1 is MNHNS and CDR2 is SASEGT. CDR3 loop: CASNRDRSRQETQYF. CDR3 nucleotide sequence: TGTGCCAGCAATCGGGACAGGAGCCGCCAAGAGACCCAGTACTTC.

This clonotype was counted at least ten times. The chain is built from TRBV7-9 and TRBJ1-2; D is unclear. The CDR3 is made up of 15 amino acids. With 3 bases removed from V and 4 bases from J, the gap between germline ends came to 15 bases. The germline CDR1 and CDR2 sequences are SEHNR and FQNEAQ (reference sequence). CDR3 bases: TGTGCCAGCAGCTTGGAATCGCTATCGGCCTATGGCTACACCTTC. Residues: CASSLESLSAYGYTF.

This chain joins TRBV24-1 and TRBJ2-2; a weak D match, TRBD1 (5 bases). The CDR3 loop spans 11 amino acids. Germline V gives CDR1 KGHDR, CDR2 SFDVKD. V was pared by 7 bases and J by 8 bases, with 7 bases between. CDR3 sequence (DNA): TGTGCCACCAGGGGGCAAGGGGAGCTGTTTTTT. This encodes CATRGQGELFF.

This clonotype has at least ten counts. J is TRBJ2-1 and V is TRBV4-1; TRBD2 agrees at 13 bases. The CDR3 loop spans 18 amino acids. Germline loops: CDR1 MGHRA, CDR2 YSYEKL. The junction had 14 bases not matched to a gene; V was cut back by 4 bases and J by 8 bases. In DNA form, the CDR3 reads TGCGCCAGCAGCCCCAGACCAAGGACTAGCGGGAGCGGCGATGAGCAGTTCTTC. This encodes CASSPRPRTSGSGDEQFF.

This clonotype has a count of ten or more. The chain has TRBV5-8 and TRBJ2-1; 11 positions agree with TRBD2. Germline V gene lookup returns CDR1 SGHTS and CDR2 YDEGEE. This CDR3 contains 16 residues. V was pared by 1 base and J by 6 bases, with 6 bases of the junction left unmatched. The CDR3 spells CASSLLTLAGGNEQFF. The CDR3 bases are TGTGCCAGCAGCTTGTTGACCCTAGCGGGAGGCAATGAGCAGTTCTTC.

The genes are TRBV3-1 and TRBJ2-5; tentative D call: TRBD1 (5 bases). V was pared by 3 bases and J by 9 bases, with 14 bases between. The CDR3 covers 13 residues. Germline V lookup: CDR1 LGHDT, CDR2 YNNKEL (reference sequence). CDR3 coding DNA: TGTGCCAGCAGCCAGGGGCTAAATCAGCCCCAGTACTTC. The encoded protein is CASSQGLNQPQYF.

This clonotype was counted many times. The V call is TRBV24-1, the J call TRBJ2-2, with D unresolved. This CDR3 is 13 amino acids long. Trimming removed 7 bases from V and 5 bases from J, with 10 bases in between. The germline CDR1 and CDR2 sequences are KGHDR and SFDVKD. CDR3 residues: CATRSPGTGELFF. The CDR3 coding sequence is TGTGCCACCAGATCCCCCGGGACCGGGGAGCTGTTTTTT.

On this clonotype: The final CDR3 position lacks the conserved phenylalanine or tryptophan, pointing to a likely read error. The chain has TRBV5-8 and TRBJ1-1; perhaps TRBD1 as D (5 bases). Per germline, CDR1 SGHTS and CDR2 YDEGEE. Trimming left V 4 bases short and J 7 bases short, with 17 bases between. The CDR3 spans 14 residues. This CDR3 is CASSQEGWANEAFS. The CDR3 DNA reads TGTGCCAGCAGCCAAGAGGGGTGGGCTAATGAAGCTTTCTCT.

CDR3 residues: CASSPGTGGWNEQFF. The CDR3, as DNA: TGCGCCAGCAGCCCCGGGACAGGGGGATGGAATGAGCAGTTCTTC. V usage is TRBV5-1 and J usage is TRBJ2-1; 11 bases fit TRBD1. J lost 7 bases, V lost 4 bases, and 7 bases had no gene match. Germline V lookup: CDR1 SGHRS, CDR2 YFSETQ. The length of the CDR3 is 15 residues.

As concerns this clonotype: This CDR3 is missing its conserved last phenylalanine or tryptophan, likely due to a read error. The J gene is TRBJ1-5, the V gene TRBV3-1; D is possibly TRBD1 (5 bases). The germline V and J ends were trimmed by 2 bases and 3 bases, with 8 bases remaining between them. Germline V gives CDR1 LGHDT, CDR2 YNNKEL (reference sequence). This CDR3 has 14 amino acids. The CDR3 DNA follows: TGTGCCAGCAGCCAAAGGGGTAACAATCAGCCCCAGCATTAT. The encoded protein is CASSQRGNNQPQHY.

This chain connects TRBV7-6 to TRBJ2-3; no firm D call. Trimming took 3 bases from V and 2 from J, leaving 15 bases between them. The CDR3 sequence is 16 residues long. Germline V CDR1 and CDR2: SGHVS, FNYEAQ. The CDR3 protein is CASSFGFGLYTDTQYF. CDR3 nucleotide sequence: TGTGCCAGCAGCTTCGGTTTTGGGCTCTACACAGATACGCAGTATTTT.

This clonotype was seen repeatedly, ten times or more. This chain connects TRBV3-1 to TRBJ2-2; a possible D gene is TRBD2 (6 bases). The CDR3 consists of 16 residues. Germline CDR1 LGHDT, CDR2 YNNKEL (reference sequence). Between the trimmed V and J ends, which lost 1 base and 0 bases, there was a span of 9 bases. CDR3 loop: CASSQVPGANTGELFF. CDR3 in DNA: TGTGCCAGCAGCCAAGTCCCGGGGGCGAACACCGGGGAGCTGTTTTTT.

This clonotype was seen just once. The junction departs from the called germline gene at one end, perhaps through a read error. J is TRBJ2-7 and V is TRBV7-3; weak D call: TRBD2 (6 bases). This CDR3 has 13 residues. The germline CDR1 and CDR2 sequences are SGHTA and FQGTGA. CDR3 sequence: CASSLGGINEQYF. Written as DNA, the CDR3 is TGCGCCAGCAGCCTAGGAGGGATTAACGAGCAGTACTTC.

The chain carries TRBV20-1 and TRBJ2-6; 8 nucleotides line up with TRBD2. The CDR3 spans 15 residues. Trimming removed 5 bases from V and 2 bases from J; junction bases left unmatched: 5. Germline V gives CDR1 DFQATT, CDR2 SNEGSKA (reference sequence). CDR3 DNA sequence: TGCAGTGCTGCGGACGGGGGGGCTGGGGCCAACGTCCTGACTTTC. Protein sequence: CSAADGGAGANVLTF.